This T cell receptor beta chain was captured in a study of Graves' ophthalmopathy and Graves' hyperthyroidism. Findings and limits, study-wide: Sensitivity reached 87.88% and specificity about 81% for a 13-signature model separating ophthalmopathy from stable hyperthyroidism.

People with hyperthyroidism were aged 18 to 65 and newly diagnosed, under 2 months' duration. This clonotype was found many times. The antigen remains undetermined. There are 15 residues in the CDR3. V was shortened by 4 bases and J by 0 bases, with 9 bases between the two germline ends. Germline CDR1 reads LGHNA; CDR2 reads YNFKEQ. TCR beta CDR3 amplification used RNA transcripts. Second-round multiplex PCR came after first-round RT-PCR with HTBI primers. TCRdb reprocessed the multiplex PCR reads via MiXCR and lists one record per CDR3 protein. Altogether a few hundred thousand distinct CDR3 sequences are present, approximately 37% being singletons, with the ten largest covering roughly 4.5%.

The chain links TRBV4-2 to TRBJ2-2, with D hard to call. The sample taken for sequencing was peripheral blood or thyroid tissue (not recorded which). This receptor was taken from an adult man with Graves' hyperthyroidism. The CDR3 region is CASSLSPANTGELFF. The CDR3 region has the DNA TGTGCCAGCAGCCTCTCCCCCGCGAACACCGGGGAGCTGTTTTTT.